A single sample is the source of the 29 T cell receptor beta chains below, sequenced in a study of CD8+ T cells in alopecia areata. Once RNA had been extracted, it was reverse transcribed into cDNA to act as the sequencing template. Only in-frame clones appear in the TCRdb table, and some are missing; sequencing was by immunoSEQ multiplex PCR. The sample has fewer than 150,000 clones; around 50% are singletons. The sequenced sample was CD4+ T cells sorted from blood, obtained at week 0. The receptor source for this set is a human donor with alopecia areata.

Regarding this clone: The germline gene is not matched at one end of the junction; a read error may be the cause. The gene calls are TRBV7-9 and TRBJ2-3, with 8 bases identical to TRBD1. Germline V gene data show CDR1 as SEHNR and CDR2 as FQNEAQ (reference sequence). The CDR3 has 12 residues. CDR3 DNA sequence: TGTGCCAGCAGCTCGTCGGGACAGGCGGAAGTTTTT. Translated, it gives CASSSSGQAEVF.

A single count supports this clone. The chain links TRBV7-2 to TRBJ2-3, with a tentative D call TRBD2 (6 bases). Deletions cut 3 bases from V and 2 bases from J, with 9 bases between. Germline CDR1 reads SGHTA; CDR2 reads FQGNSA. CDR3 length: 14 residues. The CDR3 sequence is CASSFGGFTDTQYF. DNA of the CDR3: TGTGCCAGCAGCTTTGGGGGGTTCACAGATACGCAGTATTTT.

The chain recombines TRBV7-2 with TRBJ2-7; possible D gene TRBD2, 6 bases. Trimming stripped 5 bases from V and 2 bases from J, with 16 bases between. Per germline, CDR1 SGHTA and CDR2 FQGNSA. CDR3 size: 15 residues. The CDR3 nucleotides are TGTGCCAGCAGCGAGGGACTTGACCGCGCCTACGAGCAGTACTTC. It is translated as CASSEGLDRAYEQYF. The variable domain in full, with the rest retrieved from reference TRBV7-2 and TRBJ2-7, is GAGVSQSPSNKVTEKGKDVELRCDPISGHTALYWYRQSLGQGLEFLIYFQGNSAPDKSGLPSDRFSAERTGGSVSTLTIQRTQQEDSAVYLCASSEGLDRAYEQYFGPGTRLTVT.

The chain couples TRBV7-6 to TRBJ2-5; D is ambiguous. Germline assignment: CDR1 SGHVS and CDR2 FNYEAQ. Trimming shortened V by 4 bases and J by 1 base, and 4 bases separated the two germline ends. CDR3 length equals 12 residues. DNA of the CDR3: TGTGCCAGCAGCTCCCTCCAAGAGACCCAGTACTTC. Residues: CASSSLQETQYF.

This clone has just a few counts. The rearrangement links TRBV5-1 to TRBJ2-2; D ambiguous. Germline CDR1 reads SGHRS; CDR2 reads YFSETQ. The CDR3 covers 14 residues. Trimming removed 1 base from V and 4 bases from J, with 8 bases in between. CDR3 DNA sequence: TGCGCCAGCAGCTTGACAGAGCCCACCGGGGAGCTGTTTTTT. It translates to CASSLTEPTGELFF.

This clone has just one count. V is TRBV2 and J is TRBJ2-5, with D unresolved. Trimming removed 4 bases at V and 2 bases at J, with 5 bases between. There are 12 residues in the CDR3. The germline gives CDR1 SNHLY, CDR2 FYNNEI. The CDR3 sequence: CASSAEQETQYF. In nucleotides, the CDR3 is TGTGCCAGCAGTGCCGAACAAGAGACCCAGTACTTC.

This clone was counted a few times. The V and J genes are TRBV19 and TRBJ2-1; D gene ambiguous. The germline gives CDR1 LNHDA, CDR2 SQIVND (reference sequence). This CDR3 comprises 14 residues. Trimming took 5 bases from V and 4 from J, leaving 12 bases between them. The CDR3 DNA reads TGTGCCAGTAGTGAAGGGCTAGTTTACAATGAGCAGTTCTTC. As protein: CASSEGLVYNEQFF.

V is TRBV29-1 and J is TRBJ2-5; 7 bases align to TRBD2. This CDR3 comprises 12 residues. CDR1 and CDR2 (germline): SQVTM, ANQGSEA. V was clipped by 3 bases and J by 5 bases; unmatched bases: 3. CDR3 loop: CSVDGGSETQYF. In DNA form, the CDR3 reads TGCAGCGTTGACGGGGGGTCGGAGACCCAGTACTTC.

There are a few counts of this clone. The chain has TRBV9 and TRBJ2-2, with 7 bases that match TRBD1. The V gene end was trimmed by 5 bases and the J gene end by 3 bases; junction bases not matched to a gene: 4. The CDR3 is 14 amino acids. CDR1 and CDR2 from the germline V gene are SGDLS and YYNGEE. The CDR3 nucleotides read TGTGCCAGCAGAACAGGGGCGGACACCGGGGAGCTGTTTTTT. Translated, it gives CASRTGADTGELFF.

This sequence joins TRBV25-1 and TRBJ1-1, with D unclear. CDR1 is MGHDK, CDR2 SYGVNS, per germline. V lost 3 bases and J lost 10, with 9 bases in between. The CDR3 has 11 residues. Here the CDR3 reads CASSEGRAAFF. In DNA, the CDR3 is TGTGCCAGCAGTGAGGGAAGGGCAGCTTTCTTT. Using reference TRBV25-1 and TRBJ1-1 for the parts outside the CDR3, the full variable domain is EADIYQTPRYLVIGTGKKITLECSQTMGHDKMYWYQQDPGMELHLIHYSYGVNSTEKGDLSSESTVSRIRTEHFPLTLESARPSHTSQYLCASSEGRAAFFGQGTRLTVV.

This chain uses TRBV15 with TRBJ1-2, with TRBD1 identical over 7 bases. The junction had 7 bases not matched to a gene; V was cut back by 0 bases and J by 6 bases. The germline CDR1 and CDR2 sequences are LNHNV and YYDKDF (reference sequence). This CDR3 is 15 amino acids long. The CDR3 sequence is CATSRDPGTEDGYTF. DNA of the CDR3: TGTGCCACCAGCAGAGACCCCGGGACAGAAGATGGCTACACCTTC.

J is TRBJ2-5 and V is TRBV29-1, with 15 positions matching TRBD2. With 6 bases clipped from V and 6 bases from J, the junction kept 8 bases outside the gene matches. Germline values: CDR1 SQVTM, CDR2 ANQGSEA. The CDR3 runs to 15 residues. The CDR3 DNA sequence: TGCAGCGTAGTTGGACTAGCGGGGGGGGTGCAGACCCAGTACTTC. Its protein is CSVVGLAGGVQTQYF. The full variable domain, with the rest looked up from reference TRBV29-1 and TRBJ2-5, is SAVISQKPSRDICQRGTSLTIQCQVDSQVTMMFWYRQQPGQSLTLIATANQGSEATYESGFVIDKFPISRPNLTFSTLTVSNMSPEDSSIYLCSVVGLAGGVQTQYFGPGTRLLVL.

This clone was observed a few times. V gene TRBV7-2 combines with J gene TRBJ1-3; D gene unclear. CDR3 length equals 13 residues. V gave up 5 bases and J gave up 4 bases, with 9 bases separating them. Germline CDR1 and CDR2: SGHTA and FQGNSA. The CDR3 region is CASSLRKGNTIYF. DNA for the CDR3: TGTGCCAGCAGCCTACGAAAGGGAAACACCATATATTTT.

This clone came up a few times. This chain connects TRBV7-2 to TRBJ2-7; D tentatively reads TRBD1 or TRBD2 (5 bases each). Germline CDR1 and CDR2: SGHTA and FQGNSA. The CDR3 spans 15 residues. V was trimmed by 2 bases and J by 3 bases, leaving 14 bases between them. The CDR3 nucleotides read TGTGCCAGCAGCTTATCGTCGGGGACCCACTACGAGCAGTACTTC. Its protein is CASSLSSGTHYEQYF.

This clone turned up a few times. This chain uses TRBV7-2 with TRBJ2-3, with D tentatively TRBD1 (6 bases). CDR3 length: 15 residues. With 5 bases removed from V and 1 base from J, the gap between germline ends came to 13 bases. Germline values: CDR1 SGHTA, CDR2 FQGNSA. In DNA form, the CDR3 reads TGTGCCAGCAGCCGGACAGTCCCCGGCACAGATACGCAGTATTTT. Its translation: CASSRTVPGTDTQYF.

This CDR3 is CASITLGTSGRTYNEQFF. CDR3 in DNA: TGTGCCAGCATCACACTAGGGACTAGCGGGAGAACGTACAATGAGCAGTTCTTC. V gene TRBV28 combines with J gene TRBJ2-1; 14 bases are a match to TRBD2. The CDR3 is made up of 18 amino acids. V gave up 7 bases and J gave up 4 bases; unmatched junction bases: 12. CDR1 is MDHEN and CDR2 is SYDVKM in the germline V gene.

This chain uses TRBV30 with TRBJ2-5; D is unclear. The CDR3 totals 12 residues. Deletions cut 3 bases from V and 5 bases from J, with 10 bases between. Germline V gene data show CDR1 as GTSNPN and CDR2 as SVGIG (reference sequence). CDR3 amino acids: CAWSGGRETQYF. The CDR3 DNA reads as TGTGCCTGGAGCGGTGGGCGGGAGACCCAGTACTTC.

V and J are TRBV2 and TRBJ2-4; D uncertain. Germline-derived CDR1 and CDR2 are SNHLY and FYNNEI. Trimming stripped 7 bases from V and 0 bases from J, with 1 base between. The CDR3 spans 11 residues. CDR3 residues: CASKAKNIQYF. CDR3 DNA: TGTGCCAGCAAAGCCAAAAACATTCAGTACTTC.

This clone occurred a few times. This sequence joins TRBV30 and TRBJ2-5, with D perhaps given as TRBD1 or TRBD2 (6 bases each). Germline CDR1 GTSNPN, CDR2 SVGIG (reference sequence). V was pared by 3 bases and J by 7 bases, with 15 bases between. The CDR3 spans 13 residues. CDR3: CAWSDGGAGTQYF. Here the CDR3 DNA reads TGTGCCTGGAGCGACGGGGGCGCGGGGACCCAGTACTTC.

This clone was seen more than once but under ten times. CDR3 amino acids: CASSLEAGGGTQYF. The CDR3 DNA reads as TGTGCCAGCAGCTTAGAAGCAGGGGGAGGGACCCAGTACTTC. The chain joins TRBV7-2 to TRBJ2-5, with D possibly matching TRBD1 (7 bases). Trimming cost V 1 base and J 7 bases, with 13 bases left between them. This CDR3 spans 14 amino acids. Germline V gives CDR1 SGHTA, CDR2 FQGNSA. The full variable domain, with the rest looked up from reference TRBV7-2 and TRBJ2-5, is GAGVSQSPSNKVTEKGKDVELRCDPISGHTALYWYRQSLGQGLEFLIYFQGNSAPDKSGLPSDRFSAERTGGSVSTLTIQRTQQEDSAVYLCASSLEAGGGTQYFGPGTRLLVL.

V usage is TRBV2 and J usage is TRBJ2-5; 13 bases are shared with TRBD2. V shed 6 bases and J 2 bases; nucleotides not matched to a gene: 3. The germline V gene has CDR1 SNHLY and CDR2 FYNNEI. The length of the CDR3 is 15 residues. In DNA form, the CDR3 reads TGTGCCAGCAGGGGACTAGCGGGAACTCAAGAGACCCAGTACTTC. Amino acid sequence: CASRGLAGTQETQYF.

This chain links TRBV27 with TRBJ1-3, with TRBD1 matching over 8 bases. Germline assignment: CDR1 MNHEY and CDR2 SMNVEV (reference sequence). J lost 2 bases, V lost 5 bases, and 8 bases had no gene match. The CDR3 has 16 residues. CDR3 DNA: TGTGCCAGCAGTGGAGGACAGGGCCAGGCTGGAAACACCATATATTTT. Translating it yields CASSGGQGQAGNTIYF.

As regards this clone: This specimen includes other DNA sequences encoding the same CDR3. The chain couples TRBV7-9 to TRBJ2-7; D is possibly TRBD1 (6 bases). CDR3 length: 13 amino acids. V shed 4 bases and J shed 1 base, with 8 bases lying between them. Germline V lookup: CDR1 SEHNR, CDR2 FQNEAQ (reference sequence). CDR3 sequence reads: CASSSTGSYEQYF. The DNA for the CDR3 is TGTGCCAGCAGCTCAACAGGGTCCTACGAGCAGTACTTC.

This chain links TRBV7-2 with TRBJ2-7; the D call may be TRBD1 or TRBD2 (5 bases each). Germline loops: CDR1 SGHTA, CDR2 FQGNSA. The CDR3 extends over 14 amino acids. The ends were cut back, 7 bases at V and 6 bases at J, with 19 bases in the middle. The CDR3 bases are TGTGCCAGCATCAGGGACGTCTTGGATGGCGAGCAGTACTTC. The encoded protein is CASIRDVLDGEQYF. Supplemented by reference TRBV7-2 and TRBJ2-7, the full variable domain reads GAGVSQSPSNKVTEKGKDVELRCDPISGHTALYWYRQSLGQGLEFLIYFQGNSAPDKSGLPSDRFSAERTGGSVSTLTIQRTQQEDSAVYLCASIRDVLDGEQYFGPGTRLTVT.

This clone was seen a handful of times. The chain combines TRBV6-1 with TRBJ1-5, with D possibly matching TRBD1 (6 bases). This CDR3 has 15 residues. Germline lookup yields CDR1 MNHNS and CDR2 SASEGT. V was shortened by 7 bases and J by 7 bases, with 20 bases between the two germline ends. In DNA form, the CDR3 reads TGTGCCAGCAAACGGGAGGGGGTCGGCGGACAGCCCCAGCATTTT. Protein sequence: CASKREGVGGQPQHF.

J is TRBJ1-1 and V is TRBV7-9; 7 bases map to TRBD1. The V gene's germline CDR1 is SEHNR and CDR2 FQNEAQ (reference sequence). Trimming cost V 3 bases and J 0 bases; bases outside gene matches: 7. The CDR3 length is 16 residues. Here the CDR3 DNA reads TGTGCCAGCAGCTTCCCTAGACAGGGTCTGAACACTGAAGCTTTCTTT. Its translation: CASSFPRQGLNTEAFF.

This clone was seen more than once but under ten times. CDR3 bases: TGTGCCAGCAGCTCCCGGGACACAAGTTTCACAGATACGCAGTATTTT. Its translation is CASSSRDTSFTDTQYF. The V and J genes are TRBV6-6 and TRBJ2-3; possible D gene TRBD1, 6 bases. V was pared by 6 bases and J by 2 bases, with 18 bases between. Germline values: CDR1 MNHNY, CDR2 SVGAGI (reference sequence). The CDR3 loop spans 16 amino acids.

J is TRBJ1-2 and V is TRBV5-8, with D hard to call. The germline V gene encodes CDR1 SGHTS and CDR2 YDEGEE. V was pared by 1 base and J by 4 bases, with 11 bases between. The CDR3 covers 14 residues. The CDR3 coding sequence is TGTGCCAGCAGCTTGTTCGCAGCAGCCTATGGCTACACCTTC. Translating it yields CASSLFAAAYGYTF.

The genes are TRBV11-2 and TRBJ1-5, with D possibly TRBD1 on 6 matching bases. Between the trimmed V and J ends, which lost 0 bases and 7 bases, there was a span of 16 bases. Per germline, CDR1 SGHAT and CDR2 FQNNGV. CDR3 length equals 16 residues. In nucleotides, the CDR3 is TGTGCCAGCAGCTTAGATGGGATGAGGGGGTACCAGCCCCAGCATTTT. It specifies CASSLDGMRGYQPQHF.